This T cell receptor (beta chain) comes out of a study of T cell responses to AZD1222 COVID-19 vaccine. This CDR3 spans 14 amino acids. Germline V lookup: CDR1 MNHEY, CDR2 SMNVEV (reference sequence). Trimming left V 10 bases short and J 9 bases short, with 22 bases between. TCRdb keeps only in-frame clones here, not all; method: immunoSEQ multiplex PCR. The table records roughly 170,000 clones, 94% of them present only once. The sequence was obtained from an adult who received the AZD1222 COVID-19 vaccine. The sequencing here drew on peripheral blood, taken 28 days after the second AZD1222 dose. J is TRBJ2-1 and V is TRBV27; a weak D match, TRBD2 (7 bases). CDR3 residues: CATGPHGGQGEQFF. The DNA for the CDR3 is TGTGCCACCGGACCTCACGGGGGGCAGGGTGAGCAGTTCTTC.